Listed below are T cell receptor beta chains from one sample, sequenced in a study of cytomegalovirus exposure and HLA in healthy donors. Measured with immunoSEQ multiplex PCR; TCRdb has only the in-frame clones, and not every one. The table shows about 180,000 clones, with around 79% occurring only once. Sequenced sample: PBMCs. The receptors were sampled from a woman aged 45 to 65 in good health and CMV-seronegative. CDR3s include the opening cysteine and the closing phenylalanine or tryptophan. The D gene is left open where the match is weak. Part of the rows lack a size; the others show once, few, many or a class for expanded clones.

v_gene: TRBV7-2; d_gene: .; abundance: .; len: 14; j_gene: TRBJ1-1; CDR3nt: TGTGCCAGCAGCTTAGTAGCCGGGAACACTGAAGCTTTCTTT; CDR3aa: CASSLVAGNTEAFF
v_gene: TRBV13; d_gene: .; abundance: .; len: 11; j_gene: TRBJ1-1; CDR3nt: TGTGCCAGCAGCTTAGGCCCAGAAGCTTTCTTT; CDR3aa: CASSLGPEAFF
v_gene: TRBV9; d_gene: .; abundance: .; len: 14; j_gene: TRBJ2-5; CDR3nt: TGTGCCAGCAGCGTAGGGGCTACCCAAGAGACCCAGTACTTC; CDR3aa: CASSVGATQETQYF
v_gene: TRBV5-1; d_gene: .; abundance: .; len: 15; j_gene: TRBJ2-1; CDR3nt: TGCGCCAGCAGCCAGGCCCTCCGATCCTACAATGAGCAGTTCTTC; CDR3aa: CASSQALRSYNEQFF
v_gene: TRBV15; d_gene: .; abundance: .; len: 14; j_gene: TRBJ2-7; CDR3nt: TGTGCCACCAGCCCACACCCGGGTAGCTTCGAGCAGTACTTC; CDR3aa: CATSPHPGSFEQYF
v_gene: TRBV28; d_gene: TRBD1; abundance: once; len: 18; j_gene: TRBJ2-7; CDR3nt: TGTGCCAGCAGTTTAGGGATGGACAGGGCAGGATCATCCTACGAGCAGTACTTC; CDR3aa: CASSLGMDRAGSSYEQYF
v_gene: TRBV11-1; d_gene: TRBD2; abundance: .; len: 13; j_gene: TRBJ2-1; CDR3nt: TGTGCCAGCAGCCTCCAGCGGGGGTGGGAGCAGTTCTTC; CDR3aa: CASSLQRGWEQFF
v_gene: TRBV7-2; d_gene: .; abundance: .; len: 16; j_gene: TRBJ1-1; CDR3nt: TGTGCCAGCAGCTCTTCCTCCGGGACAAGGGGCACTGAAGCTTTCTTT; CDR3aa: CASSSSSGTRGTEAFF
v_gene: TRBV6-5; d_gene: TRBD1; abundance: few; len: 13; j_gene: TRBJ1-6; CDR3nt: TGTGCCAGCAGTTCGGACAGGCGTTTACCCCTCCACTTT; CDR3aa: CASSSDRRLPLHF
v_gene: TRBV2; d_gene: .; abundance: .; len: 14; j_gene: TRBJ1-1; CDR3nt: TGTGCCAGCAGTGAAAATCAGGCGGGCACTGAAGCTTTCTTT; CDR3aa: CASSENQAGTEAFF
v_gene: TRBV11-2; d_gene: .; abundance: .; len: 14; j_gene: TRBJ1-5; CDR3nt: TGTGCCAGCTCGGAGGGAGGGATTTATCAGCCCCAGCATTTT; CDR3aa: CASSEGGIYQPQHF